These 18 T cell receptor beta chains originate from one sample sequenced in a study of OX40 agonist ivuxolimab in advanced cancers. Profiling relied on immunoSEQ multiplex PCR, and the TCRdb table lists in-frame clones only, not all of them. The sample records about 66,000 clones, approximately 78% being singletons. This specimen was CD4+ or CD8+ T cells sorted from blood, taken in a trial of the OX40 agonist ivuxolimab. The receptors shown here come from an adult with an advanced solid tumor such as melanoma, head and neck, liver or kidney cancer.

The chain carries TRBV18 and TRBJ1-1; TRBD1 is a possible D gene (6 bases). The V end was cut by 3 bases, the J end by 5 bases, with 22 bases between. Germline V CDR1 and CDR2: KGHSH, LQKENI. The CDR3 extends over 17 amino acids. CDR3: CASSPGSTGGSGTEAFF. The CDR3 region has the DNA TGTGCCAGCTCACCCGGTTCGACAGGCGGGTCGGGGACTGAAGCTTTCTTT.

The rearrangement uses TRBV11-3 and TRBJ2-7; D gene uncertain. CDR3 length equals 12 residues. From germline, CDR1 is SGHNT and CDR2 YENEEA. The V and J ends lost 2 bases and 4 bases respectively, with 6 bases between them. The CDR3: CASSLQDYEQYF. The CDR3 DNA follows: TGTGCCAGCAGCTTACAGGATTACGAGCAGTACTTC.

This clone was detected only once. The genes are TRBV6-5 and TRBJ2-7; D call uncertain. V gave up 1 base and J gave up 6 bases, with 10 bases separating them. Germline CDR1 and CDR2: MNHEY and SVGAGI. The CDR3 covers 13 residues. CDR3 DNA sequence: TGTGCCAGCAGTTACTTTGGGCAGATCGAGCAGTACTTC. Residues: CASSYFGQIEQYF.

The chain employs TRBV7-1 and TRBJ2-7, with a weak D call TRBD1 (6 bases). TRBV7-1 is sorted into the ORF group, with uncertain function. CDR3 size: 14 residues. Trimming cost V 4 bases and J 3 bases, with 13 bases left between them. The CDR3 DNA is TGTGCCAGCAGCTTTGCAGGGGTTAACTACGAGCAGTACTTC. Residues: CASSFAGVNYEQYF.

This rearrangement joins TRBV28 to TRBJ2-3, with TRBD2 identical over 7 bases. Germline values: CDR1 MDHEN, CDR2 SYDVKM. This CDR3 has 15 residues. V lost 6 bases, J lost 2 bases, and 8 bases stayed unmatched. The CDR3 DNA is TGTGCCAGCAGAGGTGGGACTACTTACACAGATACGCAGTATTTT. Its protein is CASRGGTTYTDTQYF.

The chain has TRBV6-6 and TRBJ2-1, with TRBD2 matching 7 bases. Unmatched junction bases numbered 7, after V lost 5 bases and J lost 6 bases. There are 14 residues in the CDR3. The germline V gene has CDR1 MNHNY and CDR2 SVGAGI (reference sequence). The CDR3 nucleotides read TGTGCCAGCAGTCAGCGACTAGCTCCCAATGAGCAGTTCTTC. This gives the protein CASSQRLAPNEQFF.

The V and J genes are TRBV30 and TRBJ1-1, with a possible D match to TRBD1 (6 bases). The V and J ends lost 4 bases and 0 bases respectively, with 12 bases between them. Germline V lookup: CDR1 GTSNPN, CDR2 SVGIG (reference sequence). The CDR3 sequence is 14 residues long. The DNA of the CDR3 is TGTGCCTGGACCCGAAGGGGGATGAACACTGAAGCTTTCTTT. Protein sequence: CAWTRRGMNTEAFF.

J is TRBJ1-1 and V is TRBV29-1; D is undetermined. Trimming removed 1 base from V and 1 base from J, with 4 bases in between. The CDR3 totals 12 residues. Germline loops: CDR1 SQVTM, CDR2 ANQGSEA. The CDR3, as DNA: TGCAGCGTTGAAGGGGCGAACACTGAAGCTTTCTTT. Residues: CSVEGANTEAFF.

The CDR3 nucleotides are TGTGCCAGCAGCTACCCCGGGCAGGGCGGGTACGAGCAGTACTTC. This codes for CASSYPGQGGYEQYF. The chain combines TRBV5-4 with TRBJ2-7, with D possibly being TRBD1 or TRBD2 (5 bases each). Trimming stripped 3 bases from V and 4 bases from J, with 17 bases between. In germline, CDR1 is SGHNT, CDR2 YYREEE (reference sequence). The CDR3 has 15 amino acids. The variable domain in full, completed from reference TRBV5-4 and TRBJ2-7, reads ETGVTQSPTHLIKTRGQQVTLRCSSQSGHNTVSWYQQALGQGPQFIFQYYREEENGRGNFPPRFSGLQFPNYSSELNVNALELDDSALYLCASSYPGQGGYEQYFGPGTRLTVT.

This chain joins TRBV7-3 and TRBJ2-1; D is ambiguous. This CDR3 has 13 amino acids. Trimming took 0 bases from V and 10 from J, leaving 10 bases between them. Looked up from germline, CDR1 is SGHTA and CDR2 is FQGTGA. CDR3 sequence (DNA): TGTGCCAGCAGCTTAACAGGTTCCCGCGAGCAGTTCTTC. This gives the protein CASSLTGSREQFF.

V gene TRBV6-6 combines with J gene TRBJ1-2, with TRBD1 matching over 9 bases. Per germline, CDR1 MNHNY and CDR2 SVGAGI (reference sequence). V shed 7 bases, J shed 3 bases, and the junction held 6 bases outside the gene matches. The CDR3 covers 14 residues. CDR3 sequence reads: CASILTGGDYGYTF. The DNA of the CDR3 is TGTGCCAGCATTTTGACAGGGGGAGACTATGGCTACACCTTC.

V usage is TRBV7-9 and J usage is TRBJ1-2; D is ambiguous. V dropped 1 base and J dropped 13 bases, with 19 bases sitting between them. The germline gives CDR1 SEHNR, CDR2 FQNEAQ (reference sequence). This CDR3 has 14 amino acids. CDR3 amino acids: CASSLGLTSQLRTF. CDR3 DNA: TGTGCCAGCAGCTTAGGCCTGACTTCCCAACTACGCACCTTC.

The rearrangement uses TRBV7-8 and TRBJ2-7; no firm D call. The CDR3 is 13 amino acids. Germline V gene lookup returns CDR1 SGHVS and CDR2 FQNEAQ. V was shortened by 5 bases and J by 6 bases, with 14 bases between the two germline ends. The CDR3 here is CASSPFGVTEQYF. The DNA for the CDR3 is TGTGCCAGCAGCCCCTTTGGGGTAACCGAGCAGTACTTC.

The rearrangement links TRBV6-1 to TRBJ2-7; a weak D match, TRBD1 (6 bases). This CDR3 has 15 residues. CDR1 is MNHNS and CDR2 is SASEGT in the germline V gene. V was trimmed by 5 bases and J by 5 bases, leaving 19 bases between them. CDR3 amino acids: CASSLWDNTPHEQYF. In DNA, the CDR3 is TGTGCCAGCAGTTTGTGGGACAACACTCCCCACGAGCAGTACTTC.

This clone appeared once. The chain links TRBV6-5 to TRBJ1-1, with 7 bases matching TRBD1. V dropped 6 bases and J dropped 1; count of bases not matched to a gene: 8. Germline CDR1 and CDR2: MNHEY and SVGAGI. This CDR3 comprises 15 residues. CDR3 sequence: CASRNTGQRNTEAFF. For the CDR3, the DNA is TGTGCCAGCAGAAATACGGGACAGAGGAACACTGAAGCTTTCTTT.

The CDR3 protein is CASSLEAWDVEQFF. The DNA for the CDR3 is TGTGCCAGCAGCTTAGAAGCGTGGGACGTTGAGCAGTTCTTC. The rearrangement uses TRBV7-9 and TRBJ2-1; TRBD1 or TRBD2 may be the D gene (5 bases each). CDR1 is SEHNR and CDR2 is FQNEAQ in the germline V gene (reference sequence). V was shortened by 1 base and J by 9 bases, with 13 bases between the two germline ends. The CDR3 totals 14 residues.

V is TRBV5-1 and J is TRBJ2-5, with TRBD2 identical over 10 bases. CDR1 SGHRS and CDR2 YFSETQ come from the germline V gene. Trimming took 5 bases from V and 2 from J; bases not matched to a gene: 3. CDR3 length: 14 residues. In nucleotides, the CDR3 is TGCGCCAGCAGTCTAGCGGGAGTTCAAGAGACCCAGTACTTC. Protein product: CASSLAGVQETQYF.

This clone was observed a single time. J is TRBJ1-2 and V is TRBV28; the D gene is possibly TRBD1 (5 bases). V was trimmed by 2 bases and J by 8 bases, leaving 12 bases between them. The CDR3 extends over 13 amino acids. The germline V gene encodes CDR1 MDHEN and CDR2 SYDVKM. The CDR3 nucleotides read TGTGCCAGCAGTTTACAGGGCTTGGGCGGCTACACCTTC. It yields the protein CASSLQGLGGYTF.